This T cell receptor beta chain is from a study of blood T cell repertoires in COVID-19. Clones were sequenced by immunoSEQ multiplex PCR, and TCRdb holds only the in-frame ones, with some missing. Of 400,000 or so clones in the sample, 89% are singletons; the top ten hold roughly 1.5%. The CDR3 is made up of 15 amino acids. The V end was cut by 8 bases, the J end by 1 base, with 15 bases between. The germline CDR1 and CDR2 sequences are MDHEN and SYDVKM. This sequence was found in a woman aged 35 to 49 with COVID-19, enrolled during active disease. The sample comprised peripheral blood. The rearrangement joins TRBV28 to TRBJ1-3; a possible D gene is TRBD1 (5 bases). The CDR3, as DNA: TGTGCCAGCGTTAATCCAGGGTTTTCTGGAAACACCATATATTTT. Translation: CASVNPGFSGNTIYF.